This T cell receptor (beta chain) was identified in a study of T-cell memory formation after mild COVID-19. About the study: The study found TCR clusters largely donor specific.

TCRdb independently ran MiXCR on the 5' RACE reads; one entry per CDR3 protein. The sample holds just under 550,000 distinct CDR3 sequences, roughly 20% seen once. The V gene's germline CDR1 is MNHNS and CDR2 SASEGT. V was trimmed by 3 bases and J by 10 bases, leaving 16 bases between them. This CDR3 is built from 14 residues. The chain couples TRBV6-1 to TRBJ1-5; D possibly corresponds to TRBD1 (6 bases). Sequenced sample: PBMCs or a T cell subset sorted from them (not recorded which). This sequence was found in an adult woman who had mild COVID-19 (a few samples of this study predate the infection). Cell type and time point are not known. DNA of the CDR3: TGTGCCAGCAGTGAGGGGGCAGAAGTTATCCCCCAGCATTTT. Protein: CASSEGAEVIPQHF.